This TCR beta chain was captured by sequencing in a study of blood T cell repertoires in COVID-19. CDR3 length: 15 residues. CDR1 and CDR2 (germline): SGHVS, FNYEAQ. The germline V and J ends were trimmed by 0 bases and 4 bases, with 11 bases remaining between them. Generated by immunoSEQ multiplex PCR, the TCRdb table keeps only in-frame clones and is missing some. The repertoire holds over 200,000 clones, with around four fifths as singletons. Sequences were obtained from peripheral blood. This receptor was obtained from a woman in her 50s with acute or convalescent COVID-19. This chain uses TRBV7-6 with TRBJ2-3, with D hard to call. The CDR3 protein is CASSLAASLADTQYF. The CDR3 nucleotides are TGTGCCAGCAGCTTAGCGGCCTCCCTGGCAGATACGCAGTATTTT.